The clone carrying this T cell receptor (beta chain) was recorded a few times. Its antigen is as yet unknown. This specimen belongs to a study of T cell repertoires in cytomegalovirus infection. Study context: Recently identified HLA-C-restricted and well-studied HLA-B-restricted CMV epitopes were used. Public TCR beta signatures indicated both CMV infection and matching HLA type.

The trim removed 5 bases at V and 4 bases at J, leaving 10 bases unmatched. CDR3 length equals 15 residues. TCRdb recomputed calls from the reads with MiXCR, one row per CDR3 protein. Here the sample spans about 770,000 distinct CDR3 sequences, 25% to 30% being singletons. General study findings and limits: Cumulated frequencies of public TCR beta families served to identify carriers of CMV plus the relevant HLA. The study found HLA-C-restricted CMV-specific TCR beta clonotypes dominating the ex vivo response.

The sample here was cultured CD8+ T cells from PBMCs, taken from culture after CMV antigen stimulation. The TCR originated in a human donor in good health (CMV status not recorded). Some clones in this sample may be carry-over from other donors' samples. This chain links TRBV12-3 or TRBV12-4 with TRBJ1-2, with TRBD1 identical over 7 bases. The CDR3 here is CASSTPGQWVYGYTF. Written as DNA, the CDR3 is TGTGCCAGCAGTACACCGGGACAGTGGGTCTATGGCTACACCTTC.